What follows are 21 T cell receptor beta chains derived from one specimen sequenced in a study of blood T cell repertoires in COVID-19. Assay used: immunoSEQ multiplex PCR; TCRdb lists only in-frame clones, some missing. The data show nearly 300,000 clones, roughly 83% seen once. Sequencing used peripheral blood. The receptor set was obtained from a human donor with COVID-19, enrolled during active disease. The donor label of this sample is uncertain.

In its sample, this clone was seen a few times. The rearrangement links TRBV6-6 to TRBJ2-7; 8 bases are shared with TRBD2. V was pared by 7 bases and J by 2 bases, with 10 bases of the junction left unmatched. The germline V gene has CDR1 MNHNY and CDR2 SVGAGI (reference sequence). This CDR3 is built from 15 residues. CDR3 region: CASIDGGATTYEQYF. The CDR3 DNA reads TGTGCCAGCATCGACGGGGGGGCGACGACCTACGAGCAGTACTTC.

This clone was picked up a small number of times. V and J are TRBV7-2 and TRBJ2-6; D is undetermined. Germline assignment: CDR1 SGHTA and CDR2 FQGNSA. The CDR3 is made up of 15 amino acids. Deletions cut 5 bases from V and 0 bases from J, with 8 bases between. The CDR3 bases are TGTGCCAGCAGCCCACGGAGCTCTGGGGCCAACGTCCTGACTTTC. This translates into CASSPRSSGANVLTF.

V is TRBV28 and J is TRBJ2-3; possibly TRBD1 for D (6 bases). The length of the CDR3 is 16 residues. Looked up from germline, CDR1 is MDHEN and CDR2 is SYDVKM. Trimming removed 1 base at V and 1 base at J, with 12 bases between. CDR3 protein: CASSLSPGVGTDTQYF. The CDR3 nucleotides read TGTGCCAGCAGTTTATCACCAGGGGTGGGCACAGATACGCAGTATTTT.

The genes are TRBV27 and TRBJ2-1; 8 bases line up with TRBD1. Losses at the gene ends were 5 bases for V and 0 bases for J; bases not matched to a gene: 6. Germline CDR1 and CDR2: MNHEY and SMNVEV (reference sequence). The CDR3 loop spans 16 amino acids. The CDR3 loop is CASSPPDRGSYNEQFF. In nucleotides, the CDR3 is TGTGCCAGCAGTCCCCCCGACAGGGGCTCCTACAATGAGCAGTTCTTC.

The chain links TRBV29-1 to TRBJ2-3, with 11 bases aligning to TRBD2. V shed 2 bases and J 5 bases; nucleotides not matched to a gene: 0. The CDR3 is 13 residues long. Germline V gene lookup returns CDR1 SQVTM and CDR2 ANQGSEA. CDR3 DNA: TGCAGCGTTGAAACTAGCGGGAGAGATACGCAGTATTTT. It codes for CSVETSGRDTQYF.

The rearrangement links TRBV19 to TRBJ2-2; TRBD2 is a possible D gene (7 bases). This CDR3 spans 14 amino acids. V lost 7 bases and J lost 6, with 15 bases in between. Germline values: CDR1 LNHDA, CDR2 SQIVND (reference sequence). The CDR3 loop reads CASILGAGAGELFF. The DNA for the CDR3 is TGTGCCAGTATTCTGGGGGCGGGAGCCGGGGAGCTGTTTTTT. Variable domain in full (rest from reference TRBV19 and TRBJ2-2): DGGITQSPKYLFRKEGQNVTLSCEQNLNHDAMYWYRQDPGQGLRLIYYSQIVNDFQKGDIAEGYSVSREKKESFPLTVTSAQKNPTAFYLCASILGAGAGELFFGEGSRLTVL.

For this clone: Other nucleotide sequences from this sample produce the same CDR3. This chain links TRBV9 with TRBJ2-3; D call uncertain. The germline V gene has CDR1 SGDLS and CDR2 YYNGEE. Trimming left V 4 bases short and J 0 bases short, with 12 bases between. The CDR3 extends over 15 amino acids. The DNA of the CDR3 is TGTGCCAGCAGCCCCCTGGCGGCTAGCACAGATACGCAGTATTTT. Translated: CASSPLAASTDTQYF. The complete variable domain, with remaining parts taken from reference TRBV9 and TRBJ2-3, reads DSGVTQTPKHLITATGQRVTLRCSPRSGDLSVYWYQQSLDQGLQFLIQYYNGEERAKGNILERFSAQQFPDLHSELNLSSLELGDSALYFCASSPLAASTDTQYFGPGTRLTVL.

The chain carries TRBV28 and TRBJ1-1, with D possibly TRBD1 on 6 matching bases. Trimming removed 2 bases from V and 4 bases from J, with 11 bases in between. The length of the CDR3 is 14 residues. CDR1 and CDR2 (germline): MDHEN, SYDVKM. This chain's CDR3 is CASSLTGYGTEAFF. In DNA, the CDR3 is TGTGCCAGCAGTTTAACAGGGTATGGCACTGAAGCTTTCTTT.

Only one count was recorded for this clone. V and J are TRBV11-2 and TRBJ2-1, with D maybe TRBD2 (6 bases). Germline V lookup: CDR1 SGHAT, CDR2 FQNNGV. CDR3 length: 15 residues. V gave up 5 bases and J gave up 0 bases, with 11 bases separating them. DNA of the CDR3: TGTGCCAGCAGCAGGATAGCGGTCTCCTACAATGAGCAGTTCTTC. It specifies CASSRIAVSYNEQFF.

V gene TRBV24-1 combines with J gene TRBJ1-2, with no clear D. CDR1 is KGHDR, CDR2 SFDVKD, per germline. This CDR3 has 16 residues. The ends were cut back, 0 bases at V and 2 bases at J, with 12 bases in the middle. The CDR3 loop is CATSDLQLVKNYGYTF. The CDR3, as DNA: TGTGCCACCAGTGATTTGCAGCTAGTTAAAAACTATGGCTACACCTTC.

This chain uses TRBV3-1 (or the pseudogene TRBV3-2) with TRBJ1-4; TRBD1 aligns across 7 bases. The V segment lost 4 bases and the J segment 6 bases; nucleotides outside the gene matches: 11. The CDR3 contains 16 residues. Germline assignment: CDR1 LGHDT and CDR2 YNNKEL (reference sequence). CDR3 nucleotides: TGTGCCAGCAGCCTCACCAGACAGGGCGGGGATGAAAAACTGTTTTTT. It encodes CASSLTRQGGDEKLFF.

The genes are TRBV30 and TRBJ2-7, with TRBD2 identical over 11 bases. V gave up 1 base and J gave up 7 bases; unmatched junction bases: 9. Germline V gives CDR1 GTSNPN, CDR2 SVGIG (reference sequence). The length of the CDR3 is 15 residues. CDR3 coding DNA: TGTGCCTGGAGTGACTGGGCTAGCGGGAGGAGTGAGCAGTACTTC. It is translated as CAWSDWASGRSEQYF.

This clone was picked up many times. The gene calls are TRBV6-1 and TRBJ1-6; TRBD1 matches 7 bases. This CDR3 contains 15 residues. V lost 2 bases to trimming and J lost 9 bases; unmatched junction nucleotides: 7. Germline V gives CDR1 MNHNS, CDR2 SASEGT. In nucleotides, the CDR3 is TGTGCCAGCAGTGAAATAAGAGGGGACAGTTCACCCCTCCACTTT. It encodes CASSEIRGDSSPLHF.

The chain employs TRBV30 and TRBJ1-1; the D is unclear. Germline V gene data show CDR1 as GTSNPN and CDR2 as SVGIG (reference sequence). The germline V and J ends were trimmed by 2 bases and 1 base, with 11 bases remaining between them. The CDR3 spans 14 residues. CDR3 sequence: CAWSIPTRNTEAFF. CDR3 in DNA: TGTGCCTGGAGTATTCCGACAAGGAACACTGAAGCTTTCTTT.

V and J are TRBV6-5 and TRBJ2-3, with D tentatively TRBD2 (7 bases). With 2 bases removed from V and 2 bases from J, the gap between germline ends came to 14 bases. There are 16 residues in the CDR3. The germline CDR1 and CDR2 sequences are MNHEY and SVGAGI. The CDR3: CASSYEGGAITDTQYF. For the CDR3, the DNA is TGTGCCAGCAGTTACGAGGGGGGGGCGATCACAGATACGCAGTATTTT.

This chain joins TRBV5-4 and TRBJ1-4; D is undetermined. CDR3 length: 14 residues. Germline CDR1 is SGHNT and CDR2 is YYREEE (reference sequence). The V end was cut by 0 bases, the J end by 2 bases, with 5 bases between. The CDR3 DNA reads as TGTGCCAGCAGCTTGGGAGGGACTAATGAAAAACTGTTTTTT. It is translated as CASSLGGTNEKLFF.

This clone was seen just once. The chain employs TRBV4-3 and TRBJ2-3; D possibly corresponds to TRBD1 (6 bases). The germline gives CDR1 LGHNA, CDR2 YSLEER. The CDR3 is made up of 15 amino acids. Trimming pared 0 bases from V and 3 bases from J, leaving 10 bases between. This CDR3 reads CASSQDRTATDTQYF. For the CDR3, the DNA is TGCGCCAGCAGCCAAGACAGGACAGCGACAGATACGCAGTATTTT.

Here the CDR3 DNA reads TGTGCCAGCAGTGAACGTGGCGGGAGGCCGATCGGGACCTACAATGAGCAGTTCTTC. Translated, it gives CASSERGGRPIGTYNEQFF. The chain uses TRBV6-1 and TRBJ2-1, with 8 bases that match TRBD2. Germline V CDR1 and CDR2: MNHNS, SASEGT. This CDR3 has 19 residues. V lost 2 bases to trimming and J lost 2 bases; unmatched junction nucleotides: 14.

The chain recombines TRBV6-5 with TRBJ1-5, with D perhaps matching TRBD1 (5 bases). CDR3 size: 15 residues. V was trimmed by 6 bases and J by 6 bases, leaving 18 bases between them. Germline V gives CDR1 MNHEY, CDR2 SVGAGI. In DNA form, the CDR3 reads TGTGCCAGCAGGCCTGACAGACTCGGGGGTCAGCCCCAGCATTTT. Protein product: CASRPDRLGGQPQHF.

The CDR3: CASSEAPRTGGLETQYF. The CDR3 region has the DNA TGTGCCAGCAGTGAAGCGCCCAGGACAGGGGGCCTAGAGACCCAGTACTTC. The V call is TRBV2, the J call TRBJ2-5, with TRBD1 matching over 11 bases. V lost 0 bases and J lost 4; bases outside the gene matches: 7. Germline V gene data show CDR1 as SNHLY and CDR2 as FYNNEI. The CDR3 totals 17 residues.

V is TRBV18 and J is TRBJ1-5; D unclear. V was pared by 1 base and J by 9 bases, with 13 bases between. This CDR3 is built from 14 residues. Looked up from germline, CDR1 is KGHSH and CDR2 is LQKENI. This CDR3 reads CASSPQSGVLPQHF. DNA for the CDR3: TGTGCCAGCTCACCACAGAGCGGAGTACTGCCCCAGCATTTT.